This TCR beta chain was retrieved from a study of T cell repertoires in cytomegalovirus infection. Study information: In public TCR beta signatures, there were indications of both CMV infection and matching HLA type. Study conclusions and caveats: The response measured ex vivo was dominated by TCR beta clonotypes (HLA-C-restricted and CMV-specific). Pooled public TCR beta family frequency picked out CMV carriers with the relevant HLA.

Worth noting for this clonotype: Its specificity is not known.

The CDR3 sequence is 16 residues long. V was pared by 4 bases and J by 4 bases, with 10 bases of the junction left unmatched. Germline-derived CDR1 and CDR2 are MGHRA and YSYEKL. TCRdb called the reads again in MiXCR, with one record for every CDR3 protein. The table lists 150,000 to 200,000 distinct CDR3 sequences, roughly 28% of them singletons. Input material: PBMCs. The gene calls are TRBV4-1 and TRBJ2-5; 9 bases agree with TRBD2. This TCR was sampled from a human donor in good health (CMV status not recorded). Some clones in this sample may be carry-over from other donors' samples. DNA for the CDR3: TGCGCCAGCAGCCTCGTAGGAGTAGCGGGGGCAGAGACCCAGTACTTC. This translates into CASSLVGVAGAETQYF.